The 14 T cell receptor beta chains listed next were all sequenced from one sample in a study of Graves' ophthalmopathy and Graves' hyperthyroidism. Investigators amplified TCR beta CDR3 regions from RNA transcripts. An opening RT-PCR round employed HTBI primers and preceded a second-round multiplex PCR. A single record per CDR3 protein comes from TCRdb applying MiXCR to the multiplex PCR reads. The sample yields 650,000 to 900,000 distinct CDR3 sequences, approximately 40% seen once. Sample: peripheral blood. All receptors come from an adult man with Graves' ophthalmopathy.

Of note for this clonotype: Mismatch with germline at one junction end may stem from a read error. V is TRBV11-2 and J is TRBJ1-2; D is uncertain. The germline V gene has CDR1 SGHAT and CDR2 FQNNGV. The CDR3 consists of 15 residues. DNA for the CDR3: TGTGCCTGCACACGGGGAGGTAGCTCTAACTATGGCCACACCTTC. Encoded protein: CACTRGGSSNYGHTF.

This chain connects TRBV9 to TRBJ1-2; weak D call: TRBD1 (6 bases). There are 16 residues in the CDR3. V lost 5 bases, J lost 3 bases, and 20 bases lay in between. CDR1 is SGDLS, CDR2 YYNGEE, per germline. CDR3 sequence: CASSLYEGHRDYGYTF. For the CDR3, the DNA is TGTGCCAGCAGTTTATATGAGGGACACCGAGACTATGGCTACACCTTC.

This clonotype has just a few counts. CDR3 nucleotides: TGCAGTGCTGGAACAGGGGGCATTGAAGCTTTCTTT. This codes for CSAGTGGIEAFF. The J gene is TRBJ1-1, the V gene TRBV20-1; 9 positions match TRBD1. V shed 5 bases and J 7 bases; nucleotides not matched to a gene: 5. The CDR3 runs 12 residues. Germline V gene data show CDR1 as DFQATT and CDR2 as SNEGSKA (reference sequence).

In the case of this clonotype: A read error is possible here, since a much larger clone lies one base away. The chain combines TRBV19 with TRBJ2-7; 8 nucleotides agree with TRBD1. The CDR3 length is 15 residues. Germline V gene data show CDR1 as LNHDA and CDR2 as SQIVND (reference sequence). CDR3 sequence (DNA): TGTGCCAGTAGAAGGGCGCAGGGGGCCCACTACGAGCAGCACTTC. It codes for CASRRAQGAHYEQHF.

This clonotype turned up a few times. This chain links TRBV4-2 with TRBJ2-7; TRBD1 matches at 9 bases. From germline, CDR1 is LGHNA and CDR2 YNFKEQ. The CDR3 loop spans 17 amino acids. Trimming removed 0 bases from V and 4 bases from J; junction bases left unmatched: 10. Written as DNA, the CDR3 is TGTGCCAGCAGCCAAGACCTTAGGGGGGACAGGGCTTACGAGCAGTACTTC. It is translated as CASSQDLRGDRAYEQYF.

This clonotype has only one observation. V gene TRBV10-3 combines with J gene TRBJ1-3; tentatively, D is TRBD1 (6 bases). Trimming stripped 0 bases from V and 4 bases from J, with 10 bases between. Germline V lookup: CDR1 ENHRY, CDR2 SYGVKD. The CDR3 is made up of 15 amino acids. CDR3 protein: CAISESQGFGNTIYF. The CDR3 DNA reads TGTGCCATCAGTGAGTCACAGGGTTTCGGAAACACCATATATTTT.

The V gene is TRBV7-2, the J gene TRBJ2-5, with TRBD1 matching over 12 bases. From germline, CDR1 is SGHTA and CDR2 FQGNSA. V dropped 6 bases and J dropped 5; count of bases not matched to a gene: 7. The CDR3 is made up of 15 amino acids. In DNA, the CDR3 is TGTGCCAGCAGAGACGGGACAGGGGGCGCCGAGACCCAGTACTTC. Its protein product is CASRDGTGGAETQYF.

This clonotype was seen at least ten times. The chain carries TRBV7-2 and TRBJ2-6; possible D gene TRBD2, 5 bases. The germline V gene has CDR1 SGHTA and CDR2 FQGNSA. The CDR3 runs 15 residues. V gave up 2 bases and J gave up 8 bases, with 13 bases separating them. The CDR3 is CASSLSSSDTNVLTF. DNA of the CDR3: TGTGCCAGCAGCTTAAGTAGTAGCGATACCAACGTCCTGACTTTC.

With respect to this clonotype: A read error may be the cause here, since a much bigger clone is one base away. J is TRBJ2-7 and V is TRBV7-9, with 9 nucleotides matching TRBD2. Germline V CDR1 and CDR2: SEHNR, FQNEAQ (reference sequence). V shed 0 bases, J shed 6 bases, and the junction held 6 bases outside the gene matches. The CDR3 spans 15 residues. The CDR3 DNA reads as TGTGCCAGCAGCTTAGCCGGACTAGCGATTTCCGAGCAGTACTTC. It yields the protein CASSLAGLAISEQYF. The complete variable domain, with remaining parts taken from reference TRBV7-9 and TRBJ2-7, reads DTGVSQNPRHKITKRGQNVTFRCDPISEHNRLYWYRQTLGQGPEFLTYFQNEAQLEKSRLLSDRFSAERPKGSFSTLEIQRTEQGDSAMYLCASSLAGLAISEQYFGPGTRLTVT.

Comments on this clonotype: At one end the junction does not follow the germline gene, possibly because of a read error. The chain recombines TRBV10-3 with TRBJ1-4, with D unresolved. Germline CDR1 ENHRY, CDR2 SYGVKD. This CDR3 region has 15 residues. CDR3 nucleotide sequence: TGTGCCAGCAGTGACTCGATCGTGTCTAATGAAAAACTGTTTTTT. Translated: CASSDSIVSNEKLFF.

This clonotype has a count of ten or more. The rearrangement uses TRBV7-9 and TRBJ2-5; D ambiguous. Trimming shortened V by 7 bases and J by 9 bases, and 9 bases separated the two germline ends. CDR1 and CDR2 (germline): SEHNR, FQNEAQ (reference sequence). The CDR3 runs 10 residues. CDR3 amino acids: CASNFPAQYF. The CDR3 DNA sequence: TGTGCCAGCAACTTCCCGGCCCAGTACTTC. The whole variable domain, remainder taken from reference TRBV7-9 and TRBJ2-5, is DTGVSQNPRHKITKRGQNVTFRCDPISEHNRLYWYRQTLGQGPEFLTYFQNEAQLEKSRLLSDRFSAERPKGSFSTLEIQRTEQGDSAMYLCASNFPAQYFGPGTRLLVL.

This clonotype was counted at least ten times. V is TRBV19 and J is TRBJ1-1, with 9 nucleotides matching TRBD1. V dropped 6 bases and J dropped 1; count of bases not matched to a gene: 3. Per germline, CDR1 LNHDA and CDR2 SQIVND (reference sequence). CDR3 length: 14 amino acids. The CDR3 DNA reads TGTGCCAGTAGGGGGGACAGGGCGAACACTGAAGCTTTCTTT. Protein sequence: CASRGDRANTEAFF.

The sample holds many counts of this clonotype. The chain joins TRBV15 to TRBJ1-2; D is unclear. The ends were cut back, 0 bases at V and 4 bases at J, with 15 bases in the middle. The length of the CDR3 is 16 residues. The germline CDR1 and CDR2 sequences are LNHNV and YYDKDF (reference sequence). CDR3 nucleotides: TGTGCCACCAGCAGAGACGCCCAAACTCTAACCTATGGCTACACCTTC. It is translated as CATSRDAQTLTYGYTF.

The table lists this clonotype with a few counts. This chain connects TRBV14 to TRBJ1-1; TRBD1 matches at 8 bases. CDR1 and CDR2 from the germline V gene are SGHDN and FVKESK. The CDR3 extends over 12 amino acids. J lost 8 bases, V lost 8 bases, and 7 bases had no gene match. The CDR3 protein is CASSSRTGEAFF. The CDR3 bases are TGTGCCAGCTCATCGCGGACAGGGGAAGCTTTCTTT. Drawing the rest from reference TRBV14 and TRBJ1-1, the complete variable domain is EAGVTQFPSHSVIEKGQTVTLRCDPISGHDNLYWYRRVMGKEIKFLLHFVKESKQDESGMPNNRFLAERTGGTYSTLKVQPAELEDSGVYFCASSSRTGEAFFGQGTRLTVV.